This T cell receptor beta chain appears in the sequencing data of a study of naive and memory T cell subsets. Germline lookup yields CDR1 LGHDT and CDR2 YNNKEL (reference sequence). CDR3 length equals 15 residues. The count of this clonotype is one. As yet, its antigen is unknown. This may stem from a read error, because a much larger clone lies one nucleotide away. Study results and limitations: Naive repertoires, especially CD8, held a few larger clonotypes, possibly memory cells re-expressing CD45RA. In naive cells, over 90% of TCR sequences were seen only once. The power law exponent of TCR abundance differed between naive and memory cells.

The beta constant-region primer was an equimolar mix of two oligonucleotides covering TRBC1 and TRBC2. The ligated cDNA underwent four PCR rounds using SP2 and nested alpha and beta constant-region primers. From the UMI-ligation and nested PCR reads, TCRdb called clonotypes with MiXCR, one entry per CDR3 protein. The sample lists just over 80,000 distinct CDR3 sequences; about 8.2% were seen once. This clonotype was obtained from a human donor in good health. The V and J genes are TRBV3-1 and TRBJ1-1, with D tentatively TRBD1 (5 bases). Sequenced: naive CD8+ T cells from blood. CDR3 loop: CVSSQDGGLGTEAFF. CDR3 DNA sequence: TGTGTCAGCAGCCAAGATGGGGGATTGGGCACTGAAGCTTTCTTT.